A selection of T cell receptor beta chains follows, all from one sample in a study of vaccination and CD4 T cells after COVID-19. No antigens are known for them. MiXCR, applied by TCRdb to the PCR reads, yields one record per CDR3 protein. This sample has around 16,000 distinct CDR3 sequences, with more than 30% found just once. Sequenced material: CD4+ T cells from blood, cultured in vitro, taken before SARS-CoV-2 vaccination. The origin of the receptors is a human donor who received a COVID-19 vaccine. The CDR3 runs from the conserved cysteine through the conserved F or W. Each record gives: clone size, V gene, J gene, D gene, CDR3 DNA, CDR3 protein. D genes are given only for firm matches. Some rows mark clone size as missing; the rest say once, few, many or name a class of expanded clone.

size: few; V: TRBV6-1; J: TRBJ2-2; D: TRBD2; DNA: TGTGCCAGCAGTGGGCGGGGGGGAACAAACACCGGGGAGCTGTTTTTT; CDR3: CASSGRGGTNTGELFF
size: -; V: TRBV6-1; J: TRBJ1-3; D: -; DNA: TGTGCCAGCAGCCCTACGATAGGTCAGGGAGGTTCATCTGGAAACACCATATATTTT; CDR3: CASSPTIGQGGSSGNTIYF
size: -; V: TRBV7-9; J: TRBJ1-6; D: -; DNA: TGTGCCAGCAGCTTAGGTCGGAGCTCCTATAATTCACCCCTCCACTTT; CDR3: CASSLGRSSYNSPLHF
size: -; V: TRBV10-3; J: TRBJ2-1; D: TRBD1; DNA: TGTGCCATCAGTGAGAGGACAGGGAATCTTTACAATGAGCAGTTCTTC; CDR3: CAISERTGNLYNEQFF
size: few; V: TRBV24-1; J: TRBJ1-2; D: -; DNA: TGTGCCACCAGTGATTCAACCGTCTATGGCTACACCTTC; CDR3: CATSDSTVYGYTF
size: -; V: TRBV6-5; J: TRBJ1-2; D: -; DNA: TGTGCCAGCAGTTACTCAAGGGATGGGTATGGCTACACCTTC; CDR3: CASSYSRDGYGYTF
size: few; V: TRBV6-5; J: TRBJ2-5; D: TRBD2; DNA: TGTGCCAGCAGTTACTCCCTTAGCGGGGGGGCCGTGGAGACCCAGTACTTC; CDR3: CASSYSLSGGAVETQYF
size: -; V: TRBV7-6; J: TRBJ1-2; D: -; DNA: TGTGCCAGCAGCTTAGGACCGGCGACGGATGGCTACACCTTC; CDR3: CASSLGPATDGYTF
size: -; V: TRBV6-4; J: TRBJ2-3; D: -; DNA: TGTGCCAGCAGTGAAAGCGGCACTAGCACAGATACGCAGTATTTT; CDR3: CASSESGTSTDTQYF
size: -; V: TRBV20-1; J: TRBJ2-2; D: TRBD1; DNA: TGCAGTGCCAGGGACAGGGGGACGAACACCGGGGAGCTGTTTTTT; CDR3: CSARDRGTNTGELFF
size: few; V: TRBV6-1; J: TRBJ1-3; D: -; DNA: TGTGCCAGCAGTGCCCGGGGGGTACTGGACCCGGGAATCTCTGGAAACACCATATATTTT; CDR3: CASSARGVLDPGISGNTIYF
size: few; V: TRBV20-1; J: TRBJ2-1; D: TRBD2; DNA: TGCAGTGCTAGTATGCTGGCGGGGGCCTACAATGAGCAGTTCTTC; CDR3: CSASMLAGAYNEQFF
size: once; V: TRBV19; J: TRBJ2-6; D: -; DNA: TGTGCCAGTAGTTTAAGGGTAGGGGGCTCTGGGGCCAACGTCCTGACTTTC; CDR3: CASSLRVGGSGANVLTF
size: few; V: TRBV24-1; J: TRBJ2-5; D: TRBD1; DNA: TGTGCCACCAGTGGACCCTATGGACAGGCCCAAGAGACCCAGTACTTC; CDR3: CATSGPYGQAQETQYF
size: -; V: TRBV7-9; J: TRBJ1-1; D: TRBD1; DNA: TGTGCCAGCAGCCCCCGGACAGGGGAAATGGTTTTCTTT; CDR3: CASSPRTGEMVFF
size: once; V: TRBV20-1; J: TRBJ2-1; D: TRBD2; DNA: TGCAGTGCTAGAGGGTCCGGGGGGGGAACCTACAATGAGCAGTTCTTC; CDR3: CSARGSGGGTYNEQFF
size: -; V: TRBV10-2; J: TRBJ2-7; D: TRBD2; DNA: TGCGCCAGCACCGAGTCAGGCCAGCGGGGGGGTGAGCAGTACTTC; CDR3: CASTESGQRGGEQYF
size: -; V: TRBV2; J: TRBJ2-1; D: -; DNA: TGTGCCAGCTCCGAGGTAACGTGGGATGAGCAGTTCTTC; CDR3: CASSEVTWDEQFF
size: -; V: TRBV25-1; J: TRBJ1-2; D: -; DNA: TGTGCCAGCAGTGTTACAGGGTTTTGTTATGGCTACACCTTC; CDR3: CASSVTGFCYGYTF
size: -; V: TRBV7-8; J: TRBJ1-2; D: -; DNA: TGTGCCAGCAGCTTAAGGCACGGCTATGGCTACACCTTC; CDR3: CASSLRHGYGYTF
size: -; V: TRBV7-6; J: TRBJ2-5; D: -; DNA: TGTGCCAGCAGCTTACTGGTTCAAGAGACCCAGTACTTC; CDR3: CASSLLVQETQYF
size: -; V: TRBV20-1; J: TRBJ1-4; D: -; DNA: TGCAGTGCTAGAGAAGGAAGGGGCTGGGAAAAACTGTTTTTT; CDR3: CSAREGRGWEKLFF
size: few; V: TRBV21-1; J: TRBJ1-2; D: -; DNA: TGTGCCAGCATCCCCTCGACCCGGGGGGCGCCGGTTCGTGGCTACACCTTC; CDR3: CASIPSTRGAPVRGYTF
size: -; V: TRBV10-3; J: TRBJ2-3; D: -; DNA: TGTGCCATCAGTGAGCTAACAGGGGGCGGGGGGGCTGGAGATACGCAGTATTTT; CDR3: CAISELTGGGGAGDTQYF
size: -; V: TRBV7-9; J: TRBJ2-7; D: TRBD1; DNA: TGTGCCAGCAGCGGGGGACAGGGGAACTACGAGCAGTACTTC; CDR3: CASSGGQGNYEQYF
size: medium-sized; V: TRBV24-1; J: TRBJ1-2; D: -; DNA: TGTGCCACCAGTGACTCGGGACAACCCTATGGCTACACCTTC; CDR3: CATSDSGQPYGYTF
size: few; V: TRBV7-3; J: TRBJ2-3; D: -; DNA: TGTGCCAGCAGCTTTCTCCGGGGCGGTACGCAGTATTTT; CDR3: CASSFLRGGTQYF